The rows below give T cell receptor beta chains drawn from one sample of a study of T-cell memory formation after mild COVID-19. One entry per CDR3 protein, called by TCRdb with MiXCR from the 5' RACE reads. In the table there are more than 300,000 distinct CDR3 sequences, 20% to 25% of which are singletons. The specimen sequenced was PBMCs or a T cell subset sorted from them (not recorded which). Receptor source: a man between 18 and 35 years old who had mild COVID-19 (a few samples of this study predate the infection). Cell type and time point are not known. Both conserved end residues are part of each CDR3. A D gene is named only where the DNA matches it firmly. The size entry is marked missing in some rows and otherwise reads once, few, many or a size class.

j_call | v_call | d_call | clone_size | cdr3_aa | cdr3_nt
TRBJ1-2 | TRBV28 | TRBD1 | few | CASSLIGDRAHGYTF | TGTGCCAGCAGTTTAATCGGGGACAGGGCGCATGGCTACACCTTC
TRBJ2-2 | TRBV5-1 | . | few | CASRALGDTGELFF | TGCGCCAGCAGGGCATTGGGTGACACCGGGGAGCTGTTTTTT
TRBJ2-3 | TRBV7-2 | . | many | CASSPLNVVGTDTQYF | TGTGCCAGCAGCCCGTTGAATGTGGTGGGCACAGATACGCAGTATTTT
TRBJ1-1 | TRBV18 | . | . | CASSPESRGTEAFF | TGTGCCAGCTCACCGGAGAGCCGGGGCACTGAAGCTTTCTTT
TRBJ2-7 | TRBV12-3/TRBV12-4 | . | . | CASSFGPTYEQYF | TGTGCCAGCAGTTTTGGTCCCACCTACGAGCAGTACTTC
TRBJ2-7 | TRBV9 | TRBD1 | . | CASSVGGTGQYEQYF | TGTGCCAGCAGCGTTGGCGGGACAGGTCAATACGAGCAGTACTTC
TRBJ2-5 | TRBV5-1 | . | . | CASSLGTLRGETQYF | TGCGCCAGCAGCCTGGGAACACTCAGAGGGGAGACCCAGTACTTC
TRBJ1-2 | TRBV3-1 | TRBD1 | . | CASSDRVIYGYTF | TGTGCCAGCAGCGACAGGGTTATCTATGGCTACACCTTC
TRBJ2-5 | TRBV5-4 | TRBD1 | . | CASSRQGATETQYF | TGTGCCAGCAGCCGACAGGGGGCGACGGAGACCCAGTACTTC
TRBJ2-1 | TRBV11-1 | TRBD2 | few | CASGTSGGSYNEQFF | TGTGCCAGCGGGACTAGCGGGGGTTCCTACAATGAGCAGTTCTTC
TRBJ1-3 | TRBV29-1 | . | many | CSVRAISGNTIYF | TGCAGCGTCAGGGCGATCTCTGGAAACACCATATATTTT
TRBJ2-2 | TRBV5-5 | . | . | CASSSSLEATGELFF | TGTGCCAGCAGCTCCTCTCTCGAAGCCACCGGGGAGCTGTTTTTT
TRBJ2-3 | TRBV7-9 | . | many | CASSSTTRGQYF | TGTGCCAGCAGCTCCACTACCAGGGGGCAGTATTTT
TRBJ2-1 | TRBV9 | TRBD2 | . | CASSVRGGVPYNEQFF | TGTGCCAGCAGCGTCCGGGGGGGGGTCCCCTACAATGAGCAGTTCTTC
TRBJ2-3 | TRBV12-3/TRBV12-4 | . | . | CASTPLLQGTDTQYF | TGTGCCAGCACCCCCCTTCTACAGGGCACAGATACGCAGTATTTT
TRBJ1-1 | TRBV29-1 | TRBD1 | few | CSVGAVDRGTEAFF | TGCAGCGTTGGCGCGGTTGACAGGGGTACTGAAGCTTTCTTT
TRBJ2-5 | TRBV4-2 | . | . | CASSQEMRRMETQYF | TGTGCCAGCAGCCAAGAGATGAGGAGGATGGAGACCCAGTACTTC
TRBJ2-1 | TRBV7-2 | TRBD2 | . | CASSLVGSGGGDEQFF | TGTGCCAGCAGCTTAGTCGGTAGCGGGGGGGGCGATGAGCAGTTCTTC
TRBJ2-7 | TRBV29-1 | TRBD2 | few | CSVSGGATYEQYF | TGCAGCGTGAGCGGGGGAGCCACCTACGAGCAGTACTTC
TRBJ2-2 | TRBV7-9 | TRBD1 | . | CASSGQVFPGELFF | TGTGCCAGCAGCGGACAGGTTTTTCCCGGGGAGCTGTTTTTT
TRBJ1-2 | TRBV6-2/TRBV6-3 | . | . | CASSSGPSWDGYTF | TGTGCCAGCAGTTCCGGACCGAGCTGGGATGGCTACACCTTC
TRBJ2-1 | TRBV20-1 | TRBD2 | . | CSALNPGLANEQFF | TGCAGTGCTCTTAATCCGGGACTAGCTAATGAGCAGTTCTTC
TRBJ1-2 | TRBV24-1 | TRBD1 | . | CATSDPRGQGFYGYTF | TGTGCCACCAGTGACCCTCGGGGACAGGGTTTCTATGGCTACACCTTC
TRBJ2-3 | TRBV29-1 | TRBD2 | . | CSVRGGYTQYF | TGCAGCGTTCGCGGGGGATATACGCAGTATTTT
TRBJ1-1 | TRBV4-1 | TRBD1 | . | CASTSGGADTEAFF | TGCGCCAGCACCTCAGGGGGCGCGGACACTGAAGCTTTCTTT
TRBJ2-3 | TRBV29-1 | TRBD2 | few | CSVWTSGTDTQYF | TGCAGCGTGTGGACTAGCGGGACAGATACGCAGTATTTT
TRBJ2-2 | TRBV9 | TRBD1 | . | CPYPRGTNTGELFF | TGTCCCTACCCCAGGGGGACGAACACCGGGGAGCTGTTTTTT
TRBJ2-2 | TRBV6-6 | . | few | CASSFVAGAANTGELFF | TGTGCCAGCAGTTTCGTGGCGGGGGCCGCGAACACCGGGGAGCTGTTTTTT